These T cell receptor beta chains were read from a single sample in a study of cytomegalovirus exposure and HLA in healthy donors. Clones were read by immunoSEQ multiplex PCR, and TCRdb kept only the in-frame ones, dropping some. Counted here are approximately 110,000 clones, just under 75% occurring once; the ten biggest clones make up about 4.9%. Sequencing was done on a sample of PBMCs. These receptors came from a man aged 55 to 70 in good health and CMV-seropositive. The CDR3 runs from the conserved cysteine through the conserved F or W. A D gene is named only where the DNA matches it firmly. Clone size is shown for a subset of rows, as once, few, many or a class of expanded clone.

d_gene	abundance	j_gene	v_gene	CDR3nt	CDR3aa
-	few	TRBJ1-3	TRBV9	TGTGCCAGCAGCGTAAGGGGCTCTGGAAACACCATATATTTT	CASSVRGSGNTIYF
-	-	TRBJ1-1	TRBV11-1	TGTGCCAGCAGCTTAGACGAGGGGAACACTGAAGCTTTCTTT	CASSLDEGNTEAFF
-	-	TRBJ1-6	TRBV4-1	TGCGCCAGCAGCAAACTACCGGGCGGGGGTAGCTCCTATAATTCACCCCTCCACTTT	CASSKLPGGGSSYNSPLHF
-	-	TRBJ1-2	TRBV5-4	TGTGCCAGCAGCTTGGGGGGGCCCAACTATGGCTACACCTTC	CASSLGGPNYGYTF
-	-	TRBJ2-5	TRBV7-9	TGTGCCAGCACGAGTTCAAAGACCCAGTACTTC	CASTSSKTQYF
TRBD1	-	TRBJ1-4	TRBV29-1	TGCAGCGTTGCCGAGACAGGGGTGGGTGAAAAACTGTTTTTT	CSVAETGVGEKLFF
TRBD1	-	TRBJ2-5	TRBV30	TGTGCCTGGAGTACGACAGGGACCCATCCCCCCCAAGAGACCCAGTACTTC	CAWSTTGTHPPQETQYF
-	-	TRBJ1-5	TRBV19	TGTGCCAGTAGAGGGGGATTCGGTCAGCCCCAGCATTTT	CASRGGFGQPQHF
TRBD1	once	TRBJ1-6	TRBV2	TGTGCCAGCAGGGAGGGACAGGGGAATTCACCCCTCCACTTT	CASREGQGNSPLHF
-	-	TRBJ1-4	TRBV28	TGTGCCAGCAGTTTCGGTATTGAAAAACTGTTTTTT	CASSFGIEKLFF
TRBD1	-	TRBJ2-5	TRBV29-1	TGCAGCGTGCGGACAGGACAAGAGACCCAGTACTTC	CSVRTGQETQYF
TRBD1	-	TRBJ2-7	TRBV5-1	TGCGCCAGCAGCTTCACAGGGGGTGCCTACGAGCAGTACTTC	CASSFTGGAYEQYF
TRBD1	-	TRBJ1-2	TRBV18	TGTGCCAGCTCACCACGGGACAGGGGGCCGTGGGGCTACACCTTC	CASSPRDRGPWGYTF
-	-	TRBJ1-6	TRBV6-1	TGTGCCAGCATAGGGGCTTGGAACTCACCCCTCCACTTT	CASIGAWNSPLHF
-	-	TRBJ1-6	TRBV30	TGTGCCTGGAGGGCGGGGGGCGGTTCACCCCTCCACTTT	CAWRAGGGSPLHF
-	once	TRBJ2-2	TRBV2	TGTGCCAGCAGCCCCCGGACACGGAGCACCGGGGAGCTGTTTTTT	CASSPRTRSTGELFF
TRBD1	-	TRBJ2-2	TRBV7-2	TGTGCCAGCAGCAGAGGACAGGGGTTAGGAACGACCGGGGAGCTGTTTTTT	CASSRGQGLGTTGELFF
-	few	TRBJ1-1	TRBV28	TGTGCCAGCAGTTCACCGGACAGTGCAAAAGCTTTCTTT	CASSSPDSAKAFF
-	-	TRBJ1-6	TRBV7-3	TGTGCCAGCAGCCCCGAGGCGGGAATTGGTTCACCCCTCCACTTT	CASSPEAGIGSPLHF
TRBD1	-	TRBJ1-3	TRBV30	TGTGCCTGGGACAGGGGCTCTGGAAACACCATATATTTT	CAWDRGSGNTIYF
TRBD2	-	TRBJ2-3	TRBV5-6	TGTGCCAGCAGCACCGTCAGCGGGGGGGCCCTCGCAGATACGCAGTATTTT	CASSTVSGGALADTQYF
TRBD1	-	TRBJ2-7	TRBV15	TGTGCCACCAGCATAGACAGGGTTAGCTACGAGCAGTACTTC	CATSIDRVSYEQYF
-	-	TRBJ1-2	TRBV10-3	TGTGCCATCAGTTTCACAGGGACGGATGGCTACACCTTC	CAISFTGTDGYTF
-	-	TRBJ1-2	TRBV5-1	TGCGCCAGCAGCCCCAGCGACGCGGATGGCTACACCTTC	CASSPSDADGYTF
TRBD1	-	TRBJ1-5	TRBV27	TGTGCCAGCAGTAAAGGGGGCGCGTCTCAGCCCCAGCATTTT	CASSKGGASQPQHF
-	few	TRBJ1-1	TRBV5-1	TGCGCCAGCAGCATTGGACAGAACACTGAAGCTTTCTTT	CASSIGQNTEAFF
-	-	TRBJ1-2	TRBV11-2	TGTGCCAGCAGACGACCCGGGTTCTATGGCTACACCTTC	CASRRPGFYGYTF